This T cell receptor beta chain originates from a study of blood T cell repertoires in COVID-19. Study summary: COVID-19 samples from acute and convalescent phases originated in the United States, Italy and Spain.

In the authors' methods: The authors estimated nucleated cell counts from reference gene primer amplification. The repertoire was sequenced with immunoSEQ multiplex PCR; TCRdb's copy has only in-frame clones and lacks some. V, J and clone size derive from that table, while D and trimming were established from the DNA sequence. The sample carries roughly 200,000 clones, nearly 90% recorded once. The CDR3 loop spans 14 amino acids. Germline V lookup: CDR1 GTSNPN, CDR2 SVGIG (reference sequence). Unmatched junction bases numbered 7, after V lost 6 bases and J lost 5 bases. Enrollment of patients from Seattle took place during active infection, with longitudinal follow-up.

This sequence originates from a man over 45 with COVID-19, enrolled during active disease. Sequences were obtained from peripheral blood. The genes are TRBV30 and TRBJ2-3; 11 bases map to TRBD2. The CDR3 DNA follows: TGTGCCTGTGGAGGGACTAGCGGTAGAGATACGCAGTATTTT. Protein: CACGGTSGRDTQYF.